The 10 T cell receptor beta chains in this list originate from one sample, sequenced in a study of T cells after yellow fever vaccination. TCRdb re-derived calls from the 5' RACE reads in MiXCR, one entry per CDR3 protein. This sample has about 99,000 distinct CDR3 sequences, with about 6% found just once. The specimen comprised CD8+ T cells sorted from PBMCs, sampled 10 days after the yellow fever booster vaccination. The receptors stem from a man aged 18 to 30 who received the YFV17D yellow fever vaccine.

The chain employs TRBV12-3 or TRBV12-4 and TRBJ2-5, with TRBD2 as a possible D gene (6 bases). The CDR3 covers 14 residues. V was cut by 4 bases and J by 4 bases, with 13 bases left in between. CDR3 in DNA: TGTGCCAGCAGTTCTAGCGAGAGGGGAGAGACCCAGTACTTC. Residues: CASSSSERGETQYF.

The chain has TRBV29-1 and TRBJ2-1, with D maybe TRBD1 (5 bases). V dropped 4 bases and J dropped 4 bases, with 11 bases sitting between them. The CDR3 covers 13 residues. The germline CDR1 and CDR2 sequences are SQVTM and ANQGSEA. The CDR3 here is CSVVNQGYNEQFF. The CDR3 coding sequence is TGCAGCGTTGTCAACCAGGGTTACAATGAGCAGTTCTTC.

This chain joins TRBV29-1 and TRBJ1-4; 9 nucleotides line up with TRBD1. There are 15 residues in the CDR3. Germline CDR1 SQVTM, CDR2 ANQGSEA. Germline trimming cut 0 bases from V and 8 bases from J; bases unmatched to any gene: 7. CDR3 loop: CSVEESGTGLEKLFF. CDR3 DNA sequence: TGCAGCGTTGAAGAGTCCGGGACAGGGCTGGAAAAACTGTTTTTT.

This clonotype was counted a few times. This CDR3 is CASSVDGTPDEKLFF. For the CDR3, the DNA is TGTGCCAGCAGCGTAGATGGGACACCGGATGAAAAACTGTTTTTT. The chain carries TRBV9 and TRBJ1-4; tentative D call: TRBD1 (6 bases). The germline V gene encodes CDR1 SGDLS and CDR2 YYNGEE. CDR3 length: 15 amino acids. V lost 0 bases and J 6 bases, leaving 12 bases between the germline ends.

This clonotype was detected only a few times. The chain links TRBV9 to TRBJ2-5; 10 nucleotides align to TRBD2. V shed 2 bases, J shed 2 bases, and the junction held 3 bases outside the gene matches. The CDR3 is 15 amino acids. The germline gives CDR1 SGDLS, CDR2 YYNGEE. CDR3 in DNA: TGTGCCAGCAGCGTCCTAGCGGGGGCACAAGAGACCCAGTACTTC. Translated, it gives CASSVLAGAQETQYF.

There are a few counts of this clonotype. This chain joins TRBV5-6 and TRBJ2-3; 7 nucleotides line up with TRBD2. This CDR3 is 16 amino acids long. The germline V gene has CDR1 SGHDT and CDR2 YYEEEE. Trimming took 1 base from V and 2 from J; bases not matched to a gene: 7. The CDR3 DNA is TGTGCCAGCAGCTTGTTTGGCGGGGGAGCCACAGATACGCAGTATTTT. Translated: CASSLFGGGATDTQYF.

The CDR3 nucleotides read TGTGCCAGCGGTGCGGGTGGGAGGAGTCAGCCCCAGCATTTT. Amino acids: CASGAGGRSQPQHF. J is TRBJ1-5 and V is TRBV12-3 or TRBV12-4; D is ambiguous. V was trimmed by 8 bases and J by 6 bases, leaving 17 bases between them. The CDR3 loop spans 14 amino acids.

This chain connects TRBV6-2 or TRBV6-3 to TRBJ2-5; perhaps D is TRBD1 or TRBD2 (5 bases each). The germline gives CDR1 MNHEY, CDR2 SVGEGT. The CDR3 sequence is 14 residues long. The V end was cut by 5 bases, the J end by 5 bases, with 15 bases between. CDR3 loop: CASSRDRRVETQYF. In nucleotides, the CDR3 is TGTGCCAGCAGTCGGGACCGACGGGTGGAGACCCAGTACTTC.

The chain couples TRBV27 to TRBJ1-5, with a tentative D call TRBD1 (5 bases). Germline CDR1 reads MNHEY; CDR2 reads SMNVEV (reference sequence). V was trimmed by 2 bases and J by 9 bases, leaving 11 bases between them. The CDR3 runs 13 residues. CDR3 region: CASSLLGPSPQHF. The CDR3, as DNA: TGTGCCAGCAGTTTACTGGGACCATCGCCCCAGCATTTT.

This clonotype occurred many times. CDR3: CSVARYGDEQFF. CDR3 nucleotide sequence: TGCAGCGTTGCACGGTATGGGGATGAGCAGTTCTTC. V and J are TRBV29-1 and TRBJ2-1; D not resolved. V was shortened by 4 bases and J by 8 bases, with 12 bases between the two germline ends. Germline CDR1 reads SQVTM; CDR2 reads ANQGSEA. This CDR3 has 12 residues.